In its sample, the clone carrying this T cell receptor (beta chain) was seen many times. Its antigen is not identified. TCRdb reanalysed the 5' RACE reads using MiXCR and keeps one entry per CDR3 protein. The sample carries 30,000 to 45,000 distinct CDR3 sequences, approximately 4.1% recorded once. With 8 bases removed from V and 4 bases from J, the gap between germline ends came to 14 bases. The CDR3 has 14 residues. The germline V gene encodes CDR1 SNHLY and CDR2 FYNNEI. The data were taken from a study of early T cells in non-severe SARS-CoV-2 infection. Regarding the study as a whole: Clonotype matching in VDJdb favored anti-spike CD8 responses and did not capture private and CD4 specificities.

The TCR was taken from an adult who was a healthcare worker with PCR-confirmed SARS-CoV-2 infection or an uninfected control (not recorded which). V is TRBV2 and J is TRBJ2-2; D uncertain. What was sequenced was whole blood. CDR3 loop: CASGESSRTGELFF. CDR3 nucleotide sequence: TGTGCCAGCGGGGAATCGTCGCGCACCGGGGAGCTGTTTTTT.